This T cell receptor beta chain is drawn from a study of blood T cell repertoires in COVID-19. For the study at large: The United States, Italy and Spain were the sources of the acute and convalescent COVID-19 samples. From T cells, B-cell-depleted T cells, or PBMCs came the material, which was cDNA or gDNA.

In germline, CDR1 is SGHRS, CDR2 YFSETQ. There are 13 residues in the CDR3. V lost 0 bases and J lost 7, with 8 bases in between. Per the original methods: Amplified reference gene primers provided the basis for estimating nucleated cell counts. Some clones are missing from TCRdb's copy, which holds only in-frame ones; the method was immunoSEQ multiplex PCR. V and J calls and clone size are as listed in that table; D and trimming were resolved from the DNA. Among about 220,000 clones listed, roughly 87% were seen once. This sequence joins TRBV5-1 and TRBJ2-1; D is possibly TRBD2 (5 bases). The TCR comes from a man aged 40-50 years with active or convalescent COVID-19. Sequenced input: peripheral blood. The CDR3 DNA reads as TGCGCCAGCAGCTTGGATCCGGGAAATGAGCAGTTCTTC. Translated, it gives CASSLDPGNEQFF. The full variable domain, rest sourced from reference TRBV5-1 and TRBJ2-1, is KAGVTQTPRYLIKTRGQQVTLSCSPISGHRSVSWYQQTPGQGLQFLFEYFSETQRNKGNFPGRFSGRQFSNSRSEMNVSTLELGDSALYLCASSLDPGNEQFFGPGTRLTVL.